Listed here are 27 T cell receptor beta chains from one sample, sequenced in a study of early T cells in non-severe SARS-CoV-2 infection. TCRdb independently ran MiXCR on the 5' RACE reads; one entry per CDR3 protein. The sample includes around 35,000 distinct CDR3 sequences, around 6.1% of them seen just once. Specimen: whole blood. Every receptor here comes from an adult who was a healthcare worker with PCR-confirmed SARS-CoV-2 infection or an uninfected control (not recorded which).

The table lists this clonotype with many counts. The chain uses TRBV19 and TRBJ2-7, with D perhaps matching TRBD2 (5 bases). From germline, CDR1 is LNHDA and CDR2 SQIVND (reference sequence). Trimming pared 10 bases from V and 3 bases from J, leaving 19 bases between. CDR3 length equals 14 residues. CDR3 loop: CATHGVDLVYEQYF. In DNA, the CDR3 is TGTGCCACGCACGGGGTGGACTTAGTCTACGAGCAGTACTTC.

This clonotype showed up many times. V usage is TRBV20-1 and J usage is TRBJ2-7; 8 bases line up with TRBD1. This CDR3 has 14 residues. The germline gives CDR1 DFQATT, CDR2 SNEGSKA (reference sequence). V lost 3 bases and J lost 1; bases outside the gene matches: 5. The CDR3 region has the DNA TGCAGTGCTAGTCCGACAGGGGTTTCCTACGAGCAGTACTTC. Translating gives CSASPTGVSYEQYF.

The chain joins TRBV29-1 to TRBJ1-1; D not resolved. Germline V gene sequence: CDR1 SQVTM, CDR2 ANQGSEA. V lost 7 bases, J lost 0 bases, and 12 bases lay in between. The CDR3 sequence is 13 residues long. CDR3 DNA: TGCAGCGGTGAGGACGGTATGAACACTGAAGCTTTCTTT. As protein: CSGEDGMNTEAFF.

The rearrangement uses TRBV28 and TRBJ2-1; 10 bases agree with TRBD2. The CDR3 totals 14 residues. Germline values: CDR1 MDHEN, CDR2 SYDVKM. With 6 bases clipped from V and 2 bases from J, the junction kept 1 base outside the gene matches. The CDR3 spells CASRSGRAYNEQFF. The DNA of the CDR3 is TGTGCCAGCAGAAGCGGGAGGGCCTACAATGAGCAGTTCTTC.

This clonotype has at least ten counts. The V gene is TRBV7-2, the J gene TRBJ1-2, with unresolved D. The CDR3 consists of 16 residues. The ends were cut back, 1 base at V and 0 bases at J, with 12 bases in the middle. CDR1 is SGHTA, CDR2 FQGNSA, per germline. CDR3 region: CASSLGRSTANYGYTF. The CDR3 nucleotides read TGTGCCAGCAGCTTAGGGAGGAGCACAGCTAACTATGGCTACACCTTC.

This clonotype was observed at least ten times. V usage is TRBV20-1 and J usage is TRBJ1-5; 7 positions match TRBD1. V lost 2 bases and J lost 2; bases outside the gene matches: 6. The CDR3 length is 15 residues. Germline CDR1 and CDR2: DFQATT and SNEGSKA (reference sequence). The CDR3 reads CSARIGTDRNQPQHF. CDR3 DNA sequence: TGCAGTGCTAGAATTGGGACAGATCGCAATCAGCCCCAGCATTTT.

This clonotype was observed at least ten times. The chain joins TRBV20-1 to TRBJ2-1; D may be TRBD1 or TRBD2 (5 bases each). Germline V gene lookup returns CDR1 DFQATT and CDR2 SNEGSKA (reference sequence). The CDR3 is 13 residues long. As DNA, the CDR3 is TGCACCGCTAGCCCCGGCAGGGTCGATGAGCAGTTCTTC. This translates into CTASPGRVDEQFF.

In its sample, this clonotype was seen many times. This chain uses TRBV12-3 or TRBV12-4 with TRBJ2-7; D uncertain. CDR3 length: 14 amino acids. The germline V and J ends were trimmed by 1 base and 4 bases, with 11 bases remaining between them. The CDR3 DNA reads TGTGCCAGCAGTTTAGGTTCTGGGAAGTACGAGCAGTACTTC. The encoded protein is CASSLGSGKYEQYF.

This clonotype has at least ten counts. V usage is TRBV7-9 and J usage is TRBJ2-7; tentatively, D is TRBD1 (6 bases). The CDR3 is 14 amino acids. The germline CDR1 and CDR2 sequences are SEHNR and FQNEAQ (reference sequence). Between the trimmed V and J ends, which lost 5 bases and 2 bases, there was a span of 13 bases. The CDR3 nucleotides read TGTGCCAGCAGCCATCCAGGGGACGCCTACGAGCAGTACTTC. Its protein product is CASSHPGDAYEQYF. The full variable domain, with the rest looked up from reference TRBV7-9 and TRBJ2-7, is DTGVSQNPRHKITKRGQNVTFRCDPISEHNRLYWYRQTLGQGPEFLTYFQNEAQLEKSRLLSDRFSAERPKGSFSTLEIQRTEQGDSAMYLCASSHPGDAYEQYFGPGTRLTVT.

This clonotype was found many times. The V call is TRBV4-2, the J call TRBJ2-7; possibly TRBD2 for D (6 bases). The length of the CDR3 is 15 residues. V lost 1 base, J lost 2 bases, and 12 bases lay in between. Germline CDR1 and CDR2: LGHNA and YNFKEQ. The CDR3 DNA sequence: TGTGCCAGCAGCCAAGGTGCGGGACTGACCTACGAGCAGTACTTC. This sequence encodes CASSQGAGLTYEQYF.

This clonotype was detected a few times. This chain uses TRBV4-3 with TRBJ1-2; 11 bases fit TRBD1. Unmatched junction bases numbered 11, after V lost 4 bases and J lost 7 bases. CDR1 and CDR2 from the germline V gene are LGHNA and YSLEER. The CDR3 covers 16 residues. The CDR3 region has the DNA TGCGCCAGCAGCCGCGGGACAGGGGGGTCGTCTGGTGGCTACACCTTC. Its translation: CASSRGTGGSSGGYTF.

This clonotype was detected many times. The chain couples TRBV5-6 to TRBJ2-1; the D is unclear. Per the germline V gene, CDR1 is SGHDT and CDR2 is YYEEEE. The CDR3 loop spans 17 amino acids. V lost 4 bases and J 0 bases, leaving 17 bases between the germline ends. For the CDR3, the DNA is TGTGCCAGCAGCGCACCGGGCGAATCGGTCTCCTACAATGAGCAGTTCTTC. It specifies CASSAPGESVSYNEQFF.

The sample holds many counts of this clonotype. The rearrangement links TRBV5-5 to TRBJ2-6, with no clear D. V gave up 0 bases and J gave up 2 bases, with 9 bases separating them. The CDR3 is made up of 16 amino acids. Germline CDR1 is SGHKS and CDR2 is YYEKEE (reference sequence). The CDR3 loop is CASSLAFMTGANVLTF. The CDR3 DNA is TGTGCCAGCAGCTTGGCTTTTATGACTGGGGCCAACGTCCTGACTTTC.

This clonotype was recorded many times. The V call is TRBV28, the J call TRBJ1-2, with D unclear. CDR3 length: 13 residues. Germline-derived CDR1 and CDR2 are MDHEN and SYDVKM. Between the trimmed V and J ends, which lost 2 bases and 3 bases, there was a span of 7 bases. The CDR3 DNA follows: TGTGCCAGCAGTTTACAGATTCACTATGGCTACACCTTC. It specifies CASSLQIHYGYTF.

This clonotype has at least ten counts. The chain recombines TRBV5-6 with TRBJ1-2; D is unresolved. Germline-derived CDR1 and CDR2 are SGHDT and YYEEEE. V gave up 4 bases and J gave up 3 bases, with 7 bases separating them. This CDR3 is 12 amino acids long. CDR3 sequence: CASSLDYYGYTF. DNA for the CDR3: TGTGCCAGCAGCCTGGACTACTATGGCTACACCTTC.

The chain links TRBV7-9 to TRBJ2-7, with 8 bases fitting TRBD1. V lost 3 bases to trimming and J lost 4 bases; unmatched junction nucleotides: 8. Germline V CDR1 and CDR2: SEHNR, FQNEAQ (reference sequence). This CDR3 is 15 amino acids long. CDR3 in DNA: TGTGCCAGCAGCTTCCAGGGGGCGCCGGATTACGAGCAGTACTTC. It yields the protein CASSFQGAPDYEQYF. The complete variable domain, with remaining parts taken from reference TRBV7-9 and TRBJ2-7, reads DTGVSQNPRHKITKRGQNVTFRCDPISEHNRLYWYRQTLGQGPEFLTYFQNEAQLEKSRLLSDRFSAERPKGSFSTLEIQRTEQGDSAMYLCASSFQGAPDYEQYFGPGTRLTVT.

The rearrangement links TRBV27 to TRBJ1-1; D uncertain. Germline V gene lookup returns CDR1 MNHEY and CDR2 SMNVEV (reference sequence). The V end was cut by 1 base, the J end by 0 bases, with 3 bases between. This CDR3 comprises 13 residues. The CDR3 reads CASSLYMNTEAFF. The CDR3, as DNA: TGTGCCAGCAGTTTATATATGAACACTGAAGCTTTCTTT.

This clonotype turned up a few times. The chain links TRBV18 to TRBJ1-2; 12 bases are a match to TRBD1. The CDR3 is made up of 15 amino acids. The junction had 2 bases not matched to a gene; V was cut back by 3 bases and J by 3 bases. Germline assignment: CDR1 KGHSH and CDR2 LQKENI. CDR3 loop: CASSPGQGAYYGYTF. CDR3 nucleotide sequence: TGTGCCAGCTCACCGGGACAGGGGGCTTACTATGGCTACACCTTC. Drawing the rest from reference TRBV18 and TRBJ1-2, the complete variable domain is NAGVMQNPRHLVRRRGQEARLRCSPMKGHSHVYWYRQLPEEGLKFMVYLQKENIIDESGMPKERFSAEFPKEGPSILRIQQVVRGDSAAYFCASSPGQGAYYGYTFGSGTRLTVV.

CDR3 region: CAIPGLAGGSTDTQYF. CDR3 bases: TGTGCCATCCCGGGACTAGCGGGAGGGAGCACAGATACGCAGTATTTT. The V and J genes are TRBV7-9 and TRBJ2-3; 16 nucleotides match TRBD2. Germline V gives CDR1 SEHNR, CDR2 FQNEAQ (reference sequence). The CDR3 consists of 16 residues. V was pared by 10 bases and J by 0 bases, with 4 bases of the junction left unmatched.

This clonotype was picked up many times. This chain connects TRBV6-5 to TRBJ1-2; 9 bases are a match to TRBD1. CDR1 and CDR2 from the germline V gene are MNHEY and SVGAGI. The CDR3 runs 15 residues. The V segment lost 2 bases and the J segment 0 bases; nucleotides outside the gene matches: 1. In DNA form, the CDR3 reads TGTGCCAGCAGTTACGGGACAGGGACTAACTATGGCTACACCTTC. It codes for CASSYGTGTNYGYTF.

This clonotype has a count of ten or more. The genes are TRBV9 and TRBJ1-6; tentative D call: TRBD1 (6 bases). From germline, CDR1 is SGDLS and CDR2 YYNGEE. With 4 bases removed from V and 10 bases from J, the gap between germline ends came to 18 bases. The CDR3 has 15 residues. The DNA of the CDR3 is TGTGCCAGCAGCCCCCTAGGGGGGTCGTTCTCACCCCTCCACTTT. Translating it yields CASSPLGGSFSPLHF.

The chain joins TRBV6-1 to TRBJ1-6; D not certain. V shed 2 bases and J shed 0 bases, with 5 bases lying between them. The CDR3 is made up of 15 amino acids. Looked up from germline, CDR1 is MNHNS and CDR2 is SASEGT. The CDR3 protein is CASSEQSSYNSPLHF. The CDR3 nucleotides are TGTGCCAGCAGTGAACAGAGCTCCTATAATTCACCCCTCCACTTT.

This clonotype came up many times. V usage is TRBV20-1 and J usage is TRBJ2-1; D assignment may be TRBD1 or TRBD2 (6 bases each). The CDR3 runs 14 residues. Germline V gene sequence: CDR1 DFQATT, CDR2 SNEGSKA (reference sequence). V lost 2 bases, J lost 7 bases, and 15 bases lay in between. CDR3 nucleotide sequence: TGCAGTGCTAGACCCCGGGGGCCTATAAATGAGCAGTTCTTC. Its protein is CSARPRGPINEQFF.

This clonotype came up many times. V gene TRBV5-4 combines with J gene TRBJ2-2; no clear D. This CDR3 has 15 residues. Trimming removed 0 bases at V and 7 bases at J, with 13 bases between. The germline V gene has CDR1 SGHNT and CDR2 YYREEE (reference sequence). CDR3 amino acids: CASSLVGSPNGELFF. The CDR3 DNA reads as TGTGCCAGCAGCTTGGTGGGCTCACCCAACGGGGAGCTGTTTTTT.

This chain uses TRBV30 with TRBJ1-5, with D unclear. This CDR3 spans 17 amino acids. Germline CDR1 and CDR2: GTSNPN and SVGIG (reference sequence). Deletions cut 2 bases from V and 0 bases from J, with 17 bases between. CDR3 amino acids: CAWSLQAAAYSNQPQHF. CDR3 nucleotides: TGTGCCTGGAGTCTCCAGGCGGCGGCATATAGCAATCAGCCCCAGCATTTT.

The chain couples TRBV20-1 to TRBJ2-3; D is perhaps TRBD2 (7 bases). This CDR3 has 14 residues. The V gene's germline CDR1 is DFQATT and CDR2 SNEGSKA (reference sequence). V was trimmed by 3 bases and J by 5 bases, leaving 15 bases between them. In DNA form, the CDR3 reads TGCAGTGCTAGGGGGACGGGGGGCAAAGATACGCAGTATTTT. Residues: CSARGTGGKDTQYF.

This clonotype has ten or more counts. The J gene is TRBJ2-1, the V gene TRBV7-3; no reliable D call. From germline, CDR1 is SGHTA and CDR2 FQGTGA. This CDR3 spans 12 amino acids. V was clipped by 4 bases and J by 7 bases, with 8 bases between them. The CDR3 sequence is CASSSYGNEQFF. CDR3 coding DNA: TGTGCCAGCAGCTCCTACGGGAATGAGCAGTTCTTC.